Listed here is a single T cell receptor (beta chain). This CDR3 is 13 amino acids long. Germline V lookup: CDR1 SGHTA, CDR2 FQGTGA. V was trimmed by 2 bases and J by 5 bases, leaving 8 bases between them. This sample was included in a study of blood T cell repertoires in COVID-19. Turning to the study itself: Samples of COVID-19 (acute and convalescent) were obtained from the United States, Italy and Spain. PBMCs, B-cell-depleted T cells, or T cells provided the cDNA or gDNA that made up the material.

Those enrolled in Seattle joined during active infection and were followed longitudinally afterward. Original data processing: The assay estimated nucleated cells by amplifying reference gene primers. TCRdb's table, derived via immunoSEQ multiplex PCR, lists solely in-frame clones and lacks some. The V and J calls and clone size were taken over from that table, and D and trimming were inferred from the DNA. The sample records 210,000 or so clones, nearly 85% being singletons. The chain has TRBV7-3 and TRBJ2-3; D gene unclear. The sequenced sample consisted of peripheral blood. The sequence derives from a woman in her thirties with COVID-19, enrolled during active disease. The CDR3 nucleotides read TGTGCCAGCAGCTTATTTTTCAGAGATACGCAGTATTTT. It yields the protein CASSLFFRDTQYF. Full variable domain (outside the CDR3, taken from reference TRBV7-3 and TRBJ2-3): GAGVSQTPSNKVTEKGKYVELRCDPISGHTALYWYRQSLGQGPEFLIYFQGTGAADDSGLPNDRFFAVRPEGSVSTLKIQRTERGDSAVYLCASSLFFRDTQYFGPGTRLTVL.